The 32 T cell receptor beta chains below all came from one sample that was sequenced in a study of shared clonotypes between healthy human individuals. Some clones are missing from TCRdb's copy, which holds only in-frame ones; the method was immunoSEQ multiplex PCR. The table has 550,000 to 850,000 clones, around 72% seen once. Specimen: memory CD4+ T cells sorted from blood. Subset: CD45RA-negative fraction. Receptor source: a young woman in good health.

The table lists this clone with a count of one. This chain uses TRBV19 with TRBJ1-1; D may be TRBD1 (5 bases). The CDR3 sequence is 16 residues long. Trimming took off 5 bases at V and 1 base at J, with 17 bases between the two ends. Looked up from germline, CDR1 is LNHDA and CDR2 is SQIVND (reference sequence). The CDR3 bases are TGTGCCAGTAGTCCCGGGACTCACCTTAGGAACACTGAAGCTTTCTTT. Encoded protein: CASSPGTHLRNTEAFF.

As DNA, the CDR3 is TGTGCCAGCAGTGAAATCGGAGGGCTAGGAGATACGCAGTATTTT. Translated: CASSEIGGLGDTQYF. The chain is built from TRBV6-1 and TRBJ2-3; a weak D match, TRBD2 (6 bases). The CDR3 is made up of 15 amino acids. Germline V gene lookup returns CDR1 MNHNS and CDR2 SASEGT. V lost 2 bases to trimming and J lost 5 bases, with 14 bases between them.

The chain is built from TRBV28 and TRBJ2-3, with D hard to call. This CDR3 contains 13 residues. Germline loops: CDR1 MDHEN, CDR2 SYDVKM. The ends were cut back, 0 bases at V and 2 bases at J, with 3 bases in the middle. The CDR3 DNA reads as TGTGCCAGCAGTTTATGGGACACAGATACGCAGTATTTT. Its protein product is CASSLWDTDTQYF.

For this clone: The sample holds other DNA sequences that translate to the same CDR3. V usage is TRBV25-1 and J usage is TRBJ1-2; 7 nucleotides agree with TRBD1. Germline V gene sequence: CDR1 MGHDK, CDR2 SYGVNS. CDR3 length: 13 residues. J gave up 2 bases and V 4 bases, and 1 base lay outside the gene matches. CDR3 residues: CASSATGNYGYTF. The CDR3 nucleotides are TGTGCCAGCAGTGCGACAGGGAACTATGGCTACACCTTC.

The chain is built from TRBV6-1 and TRBJ2-2; TRBD2 might be the D (5 bases). The CDR3 is made up of 15 amino acids. Per the germline V gene, CDR1 is MNHNS and CDR2 is SASEGT. The ends were cut back, 6 bases at V and 7 bases at J, with 18 bases in the middle. CDR3 in amino acids: CASRLMGATSGELFF. CDR3 DNA: TGTGCCAGCAGGCTAATGGGAGCTACGAGCGGGGAGCTGTTTTTT.

The gene calls are TRBV7-8 and TRBJ2-7, with 8 bases fitting TRBD2. The trim removed 1 base at V and 2 bases at J, leaving 7 bases unmatched. CDR3 size: 16 residues. Germline-derived CDR1 and CDR2 are SGHVS and FQNEAQ. The CDR3 coding sequence is TGTGCCAGCAGCTTAGTCCCGACGGGAGGGGCCTACGAGCAGTACTTC. Translation: CASSLVPTGGAYEQYF.

This clone was found a few times. The gene calls are TRBV5-8 and TRBJ2-3; D gene uncertain. CDR1 is SGHTS and CDR2 is YDEGEE in the germline V gene. V lost 0 bases and J 2 bases, leaving 7 bases between the germline ends. The CDR3 totals 14 residues. Here the CDR3 DNA reads TGTGCCAGCAGCTTGGTGGGGAACACAGATACGCAGTATTTT. This translates into CASSLVGNTDTQYF.

The chain carries TRBV29-1 and TRBJ2-5; D gene uncertain. The CDR3 spans 14 residues. With 4 bases removed from V and 1 base from J, the gap between germline ends came to 13 bases. Germline V gene lookup returns CDR1 SQVTM and CDR2 ANQGSEA. The CDR3 sequence: CSVGFEILQETQYF. CDR3 DNA: TGCAGCGTTGGATTCGAGATACTCCAAGAGACCCAGTACTTC.

This clone came up once. The chain combines TRBV6-1 with TRBJ2-3; tentative D call: TRBD2 (5 bases). Looked up from germline, CDR1 is MNHNS and CDR2 is SASEGT. Trimming cost V 2 bases and J 3 bases, with 21 bases left between them. This CDR3 contains 18 residues. CDR3 sequence: CASSEYPPQRARTDTQYF. The CDR3 DNA sequence: TGTGCCAGCAGTGAATATCCCCCCCAGAGGGCGCGAACAGATACGCAGTATTTT.

V gene TRBV4-1 combines with J gene TRBJ2-5; tentative D call: TRBD1 (5 bases). With 0 bases removed from V and 7 bases from J, the gap between germline ends came to 15 bases. In germline, CDR1 is MGHRA, CDR2 YSYEKL. The CDR3 extends over 15 amino acids. CDR3 region: CASSQDARQGRTQYF. The CDR3 region has the DNA TGCGCCAGCAGCCAAGACGCGAGGCAGGGCAGGACCCAGTACTTC.

This chain connects TRBV6-5 to TRBJ1-2; D gene unclear. The CDR3 spans 13 residues. Germline V CDR1 and CDR2: MNHEY, SVGAGI. The V gene lost 6 bases and the J gene lost 7 bases, with 15 bases spanning the gap. This CDR3 is CASRGSRTAGYTF. The DNA for the CDR3 is TGTGCCAGCAGGGGATCGCGGACGGCTGGCTACACCTTC.

This clone was counted ten times or more. The chain links TRBV2 to TRBJ2-1, with D maybe TRBD2 (7 bases). V lost 5 bases and J 8 bases, leaving 31 bases between the germline ends. The CDR3 runs to 19 residues. Germline V gene data show CDR1 as SNHLY and CDR2 as FYNNEI. CDR3 DNA sequence: TGTGCCAGCAGTAACGACATATCACTAGCTAGGGGGGAGGGCTATGAGCAGTTCTTC. Translation: CASSNDISLARGEGYEQFF.

The chain carries TRBV2 and TRBJ2-1, with D perhaps TRBD2 (6 bases). V was clipped by 9 bases and J by 7 bases, with 25 bases between them. This CDR3 has 16 amino acids. CDR1 SNHLY and CDR2 FYNNEI come from the germline V gene. The CDR3 reads CASPRLGGNTGNEQFF. The DNA for the CDR3 is TGTGCCAGTCCAAGACTGGGCGGGAACACGGGGAATGAGCAGTTCTTC.

The V call is TRBV19, the J call TRBJ2-2, with TRBD1 as a possible D gene (5 bases). This CDR3 region has 15 residues. Per germline, CDR1 LNHDA and CDR2 SQIVND (reference sequence). The ends were cut back, 8 bases at V and 0 bases at J, with 13 bases in the middle. CDR3: CASVRVHANTGELFF. The CDR3 DNA reads as TGTGCCAGTGTCAGGGTCCACGCGAACACCGGGGAGCTGTTTTTT.

This sequence joins TRBV6-1 and TRBJ2-4; D is unclear. Trimming cost V 1 base and J 0 bases, with 10 bases left between them. CDR3 length: 16 residues. Germline CDR1 reads MNHNS; CDR2 reads SASEGT. The CDR3 is CASSEGGFLAKNIQYF. The CDR3 DNA reads as TGTGCCAGCAGTGAAGGAGGATTCCTAGCCAAAAACATTCAGTACTTC.

With respect to this clone: The conserved closing phenylalanine or tryptophan is absent in this CDR3, likely reflecting a read error. No DNA is shown, since the ends of the CDR3 on it are uncertain; the CDR3 is the one TCRdb lists. This chain links TRBV10-3 with TRBJ2-4; TRBD2 is taken as the D call from the table, unchecked against the DNA. Germline assignment: CDR1 ENHRY and CDR2 SYGVKD. The CDR3 length equals 8 residues, ends included. CDR3 in amino acids: CAISSKLH.

The chain joins TRBV4-2 to TRBJ2-1, with 11 nucleotides matching TRBD2. The CDR3 has 17 amino acids. V lost 1 base, J lost 5 bases, and 7 bases stayed unmatched. Germline CDR1 reads LGHNA; CDR2 reads YNFKEQ. CDR3 coding DNA: TGTGCCAGCAGCCAAGCGAGGACTAGCGGGCCCGACAATGAGCAGTTCTTC. Translated, it gives CASSQARTSGPDNEQFF.

This clone was picked up a small number of times. The V gene is TRBV18, the J gene TRBJ2-5; 7 bases line up with TRBD1. The V gene's germline CDR1 is KGHSH and CDR2 LQKENI. With V trimmed by 5 bases and J by 5 bases, 8 bases remained unmatched. This CDR3 contains 14 residues. CDR3 DNA sequence: TGTGCCAGCTCAGGGGACAGCCGATCGGAGACCCAGTACTTC. This translates into CASSGDSRSETQYF.

The chain employs TRBV7-2 and TRBJ1-2; no clear D. This CDR3 comprises 12 residues. The germline gives CDR1 SGHTA, CDR2 FQGNSA. The V end was cut by 4 bases, the J end by 3 bases, with 6 bases between. CDR3 in amino acids: CASSSGYYGYTF. CDR3 DNA sequence: TGTGCCAGCAGCTCGGGGTACTATGGCTACACCTTC. Supplemented by reference TRBV7-2 and TRBJ1-2, the full variable domain reads GAGVSQSPSNKVTEKGKDVELRCDPISGHTALYWYRQSLGQGLEFLIYFQGNSAPDKSGLPSDRFSAERTGGSVSTLTIQRTQQEDSAVYLCASSSGYYGYTFGSGTRLTVV.

In its sample, this clone was seen once. This chain links TRBV19 with TRBJ1-5, with D unresolved. The germline V gene has CDR1 LNHDA and CDR2 SQIVND (reference sequence). The CDR3 has 16 amino acids. V dropped 1 base and J dropped 2 bases, with 12 bases sitting between them. The CDR3 reads CASSIVTGVGNQPQHF. CDR3 sequence (DNA): TGTGCCAGTAGTATAGTAACCGGGGTGGGCAATCAGCCCCAGCATTTT.

The chain combines TRBV18 with TRBJ2-2; D is uncertain. This CDR3 is built from 14 residues. The V gene lost 2 bases and the J gene lost 7 bases, with 11 bases spanning the gap. Germline CDR1 and CDR2: KGHSH and LQKENI. The CDR3, as DNA: TGTGCCAGCTCACCAATTTCAGGAGACGGGGAGCTGTTTTTT. Protein product: CASSPISGDGELFF.

The rearrangement joins TRBV27 to TRBJ2-7; D remains unclear. The CDR3 covers 14 residues. With 5 bases removed from V and 0 bases from J, the gap between germline ends came to 11 bases. CDR1 MNHEY and CDR2 SMNVEV come from the germline V gene (reference sequence). The CDR3 reads CASSRSADSYEQYF. CDR3 sequence (DNA): TGTGCCAGCAGTCGTTCGGCGGACTCCTACGAGCAGTACTTC.

The CDR3 coding sequence is TGTGCCAGCAGCCGGGCGGGACTAGACGAGACCCAGTACTTC. Protein: CASSRAGLDETQYF. The chain links TRBV5-4 to TRBJ2-5; 8 nucleotides align to TRBD2. Trimming took 4 bases from V and 5 from J; bases not matched to a gene: 7. The CDR3 contains 14 residues. Germline V gene data show CDR1 as SGHNT and CDR2 as YYREEE (reference sequence).

This clone came up once. The chain recombines TRBV6-1 with TRBJ2-7; no firm D call. This CDR3 has 13 residues. The germline CDR1 and CDR2 sequences are MNHNS and SASEGT. V shed 3 bases and J shed 6 bases, with 12 bases lying between them. The CDR3 sequence: CASSDSAPSEQYF. The CDR3 DNA reads TGTGCCAGCAGTGATTCGGCTCCCAGCGAGCAGTACTTC.

The V and J genes are TRBV7-9 and TRBJ2-7; D call uncertain. Germline-derived CDR1 and CDR2 are SEHNR and FQNEAQ (reference sequence). The CDR3 loop spans 12 amino acids. Trimming pared 5 bases from V and 6 bases from J, leaving 11 bases between. The CDR3 region is CASSPTSTEQYF. CDR3 coding DNA: TGTGCCAGCAGCCCGACCTCTACCGAGCAGTACTTC.

The rearrangement links TRBV19 to TRBJ1-2, with 9 bases matching TRBD1. CDR3 size: 14 residues. Per the germline V gene, CDR1 is LNHDA and CDR2 is SQIVND (reference sequence). Unmatched junction bases numbered 9, after V lost 6 bases and J lost 7 bases. CDR3 sequence: CASSLPGTGSGYTF. Written as DNA, the CDR3 is TGTGCCAGTAGCCTGCCGGGGACAGGGAGTGGCTACACCTTC.

This clone was observed a few times. The gene calls are TRBV6-6 and TRBJ1-4, with TRBD1 matching over 7 bases. This CDR3 is 15 amino acids long. Germline loops: CDR1 MNHNY, CDR2 SVGAGI (reference sequence). V gave up 5 bases and J gave up 6 bases; unmatched junction bases: 9. The CDR3 DNA reads as TGTGCCAGCAGTGCCACCGGGACAGTGTATGAAAAACTGTTTTTT. It translates to CASSATGTVYEKLFF.

In its sample, this clone was seen once. The J gene is TRBJ1-3, the V gene TRBV10-1, with D perhaps matching TRBD1 (6 bases). V lost 7 bases and J 8 bases, leaving 21 bases between the germline ends. This CDR3 spans 15 amino acids. Germline V gene lookup returns CDR1 WNHNN and CDR2 SYGVQD (reference sequence). The chain's CDR3 is CASKTTGTRVDTIYF. CDR3 bases: TGCGCCAGCAAAACCACAGGGACCCGAGTAGACACCATATATTTT.

As DNA, the CDR3 is TGTGCCAGCAGTGGGGCGACAGGGGGCTCTGAAGCTTTCTTT. Translating gives CASSGATGGSEAFF. This rearrangement joins TRBV9 to TRBJ1-1, with TRBD1 identical over 10 bases. CDR1 and CDR2 (germline): SGDLS, YYNGEE. This CDR3 spans 14 amino acids. The J segment lost 6 bases and the V segment lost 5 bases, leaving 7 bases of the junction unmatched.

This chain links TRBV28 with TRBJ1-6; 9 bases match TRBD1. The CDR3 loop spans 15 amino acids. V was pared by 5 bases and J by 9 bases, with 8 bases of the junction left unmatched. Looked up from germline, CDR1 is MDHEN and CDR2 is SYDVKM. CDR3 bases: TGTGCCAGCAGTCGGACAGGGGACTTTTTTTCACCCCTCCACTTT. Protein product: CASSRTGDFFSPLHF.

The sample holds many counts of this clone. V gene TRBV20-1 combines with J gene TRBJ1-1; the D is unclear. The CDR3 is made up of 11 amino acids. V was shortened by 5 bases and J by 1 base, with 5 bases between the two germline ends. Germline-derived CDR1 and CDR2 are DFQATT and SNEGSKA (reference sequence). The CDR3: CSADENTEAFF. In DNA form, the CDR3 reads TGCAGTGCTGATGAGAACACTGAAGCTTTCTTT.

There are a few counts of this clone. Within the sample, other DNA sequences also encode this same CDR3. The rearrangement joins TRBV6-1 to TRBJ2-7, with TRBD1 as a possible D gene (5 bases). This CDR3 region has 14 residues. From germline, CDR1 is MNHNS and CDR2 SASEGT. V was pared by 2 bases and J by 2 bases, with 10 bases between. For the CDR3, the DNA is TGTGCCAGCAGTGAACCCAGGGTCGCCTACGAGCAGTACTTC. It encodes CASSEPRVAYEQYF.